Listed below are T cell receptor beta chains from one sample, sequenced in a study of blood T cell repertoires in COVID-19. TCRdb's copy holds only in-frame clones and misses some; the assay was immunoSEQ multiplex PCR. The sample has a few hundred thousand clones, 85% to 90% seen once. Material: PBMCs or T cells enriched from blood (not recorded which). The receptors here all came from a woman in her forties or fifties who had recovered from COVID-19. CDR3s include the opening cysteine and the closing phenylalanine or tryptophan. Fields, in order: CDR3 DNA, CDR3 protein, J gene, clone size, V gene, D gene. A D gene is named only where the DNA matches it firmly. Size tells how often a clone was seen (once, few, many) or the class of an expanded clone, and some rows leave it out.

CDR3nt: TGTGCCAGCTCACCCGGGGGTGGCAATCAGCCCCAGCATTTT
CDR3aa: CASSPGGGNQPQHF
j_gene: TRBJ1-5
abundance: NA
v_gene: TRBV18
d_gene: NA

CDR3nt: TGTGCCAGCAGCTTGGTTTCCAGTGCACTGTTTTTT
CDR3aa: CASSLVSSALFF
j_gene: TRBJ1-4
abundance: NA
v_gene: TRBV5-5
d_gene: NA

CDR3nt: TGTGCCAGCAGGAACAGCTACGAGCAGTACTTC
CDR3aa: CASRNSYEQYF
j_gene: TRBJ2-7
abundance: NA
v_gene: TRBV28
d_gene: NA

CDR3nt: TGTGCCAGCAGCCACCGACAGGGAGCGCCTGGAAACACCATATATTTT
CDR3aa: CASSHRQGAPGNTIYF
j_gene: TRBJ1-3
abundance: once
v_gene: TRBV3-1/TRBV3-2
d_gene: TRBD1

CDR3nt: TGTGCCAGCAGCTTAGCGGCAGGGACAGGGATCAATCAGCCCCAGCATTTT
CDR3aa: CASSLAAGTGINQPQHF
j_gene: TRBJ1-5
abundance: NA
v_gene: TRBV7-2
d_gene: TRBD1

CDR3nt: TGTGCCAGTAGCCTCCGGGCGGGGGCAGATACGCAGTATTTT
CDR3aa: CASSLRAGADTQYF
j_gene: TRBJ2-3
abundance: NA
v_gene: TRBV19
d_gene: TRBD2

CDR3nt: TGTGCCAGCAGCGCCGGGGGGCGGAACACCGGGGAGCTGTTTTTT
CDR3aa: CASSAGGRNTGELFF
j_gene: TRBJ2-2
abundance: NA
v_gene: TRBV6-5
d_gene: NA

CDR3nt: TGTGCCAGCAGCCTCGACGGGGGCTCTGGAAACACCATATATTTT
CDR3aa: CASSLDGGSGNTIYF
j_gene: TRBJ1-3
abundance: NA
v_gene: TRBV5-5
d_gene: NA

CDR3nt: TGTGCCAGCAGCTACAGTAGGGGGCGCGAGCAGTACTTC
CDR3aa: CASSYSRGREQYF
j_gene: TRBJ2-7
abundance: NA
v_gene: TRBV3-1/TRBV3-2
d_gene: TRBD1

CDR3nt: TGTGCCAGCAGCCAGGGGGGAACGAACACCGGGGAGCTGTTTTTT
CDR3aa: CASSQGGTNTGELFF
j_gene: TRBJ2-2
abundance: NA
v_gene: TRBV3-1/TRBV3-2
d_gene: NA

CDR3nt: TGTGCCAGCAGCCTCCGTTATAATCAGCCCCAGCATTTT
CDR3aa: CASSLRYNQPQHF
j_gene: TRBJ1-5
abundance: once
v_gene: TRBV12-3/TRBV12-4
d_gene: NA

CDR3nt: TGTGCCACCAGCTCCGGGACAGGGGGCCCCCAGCATTTT
CDR3aa: CATSSGTGGPQHF
j_gene: TRBJ1-5
abundance: NA
v_gene: TRBV24-1
d_gene: TRBD1

CDR3nt: TGTGCCAGCAGCTTAAGTTCAGGGGGCTCTGGCTACACCTTC
CDR3aa: CASSLSSGGSGYTF
j_gene: TRBJ1-2
abundance: NA
v_gene: TRBV7-9
d_gene: TRBD1

CDR3nt: TGCGCCAGCAGCCCGGGGGACAGGGTCTATGGCTACACCTTC
CDR3aa: CASSPGDRVYGYTF
j_gene: TRBJ1-2
abundance: NA
v_gene: TRBV10-2
d_gene: TRBD1

CDR3nt: TGTGCCAGCAGTGAGAGGCGGGGTTACGAGCAGTACTTC
CDR3aa: CASSERRGYEQYF
j_gene: TRBJ2-7
abundance: NA
v_gene: TRBV2
d_gene: NA

CDR3nt: TGTGCCAGCAGCCATGAACAGGGGGCTGGGTACGAGCAGTACTTC
CDR3aa: CASSHEQGAGYEQYF
j_gene: TRBJ2-7
abundance: once
v_gene: TRBV7-2
d_gene: TRBD1

CDR3nt: TGTGCCAGCAGGTCTACGGGACAGGGGGCCGGCGGGGAGCTGTTTTTT
CDR3aa: CASRSTGQGAGGELFF
j_gene: TRBJ2-2
abundance: NA
v_gene: TRBV2
d_gene: TRBD1

CDR3nt: TGCGCCAGCAGCCAATATGGGACTGAGACAGATACGCAGTATTTT
CDR3aa: CASSQYGTETDTQYF
j_gene: TRBJ2-3
abundance: NA
v_gene: TRBV5-1
d_gene: NA

CDR3nt: TGTGCCAGCAGTTCCGGGACAGGCGGCCAAGAGACCCAGTACTTC
CDR3aa: CASSSGTGGQETQYF
j_gene: TRBJ2-5
abundance: NA
v_gene: TRBV28
d_gene: TRBD1

CDR3nt: TGTGCCAGCTCCGGGGATTTCGGCGAAAAACTGTTTTTT
CDR3aa: CASSGDFGEKLFF
j_gene: TRBJ1-4
abundance: NA
v_gene: TRBV18
d_gene: NA

CDR3nt: TGTGCCAGCAGCCAGACAGGGTTTGGAAACACCATATATTTT
CDR3aa: CASSQTGFGNTIYF
j_gene: TRBJ1-3
abundance: NA
v_gene: TRBV4-2
d_gene: TRBD1

CDR3nt: TGTGCCAGTCGTTACAGGGTCGGAGTGGACACTGAAGCTTTCTTT
CDR3aa: CASRYRVGVDTEAFF
j_gene: TRBJ1-1
abundance: NA
v_gene: TRBV19
d_gene: NA

CDR3nt: TGTGCCAGCAGCGGACCGAACAGTATGAACACTGAAGCTTTCTTT
CDR3aa: CASSGPNSMNTEAFF
j_gene: TRBJ1-1
abundance: once
v_gene: TRBV9
d_gene: NA

CDR3nt: TGCGCCAGCAGCTTTACAGAGAACACTGAAGCTTTCTTT
CDR3aa: CASSFTENTEAFF
j_gene: TRBJ1-1
abundance: once
v_gene: TRBV5-1
d_gene: NA

CDR3nt: TGCGCCAGCAGCCCCGGGGATATGAACACTGAAGCTTTCTTT
CDR3aa: CASSPGDMNTEAFF
j_gene: TRBJ1-1
abundance: NA
v_gene: TRBV4-1
d_gene: NA

CDR3nt: TGTGCCAGCAGCCAAGAGGAGTTTTTCCACGAGCAGTACTTC
CDR3aa: CASSQEEFFHEQYF
j_gene: TRBJ2-7
abundance: NA
v_gene: TRBV4-2
d_gene: NA

CDR3nt: TGTGCCAGCAGGCCAGGGTGGGAAGAGACCCAGTACTTC
CDR3aa: CASRPGWEETQYF
j_gene: TRBJ2-5
abundance: NA
v_gene: TRBV7-9
d_gene: NA

CDR3nt: TGTGCCAGCAGCTTAGGAGATGGGAGCGGGACACCCTACAATGAGCAGTTCTTC
CDR3aa: CASSLGDGSGTPYNEQFF
j_gene: TRBJ2-1
abundance: NA
v_gene: TRBV7-8
d_gene: NA

CDR3nt: TGTGCCAGCAGCCAACAAAGGACAGGGGGCTCTTCACCCCTCCACTTT
CDR3aa: CASSQQRTGGSSPLHF
j_gene: TRBJ1-6
abundance: NA
v_gene: TRBV7-9
d_gene: TRBD1

CDR3nt: TGTGCCAGACGGACAGGGGGAAGGTATGGCTACACCTTC
CDR3aa: CARRTGGRYGYTF
j_gene: TRBJ1-2
abundance: NA
v_gene: TRBV28
d_gene: TRBD1

CDR3nt: TGTGCCAGCAGTTGGGGACTAGCGGGTTTCTCCTACGAGCAGTACTTC
CDR3aa: CASSWGLAGFSYEQYF
j_gene: TRBJ2-7
abundance: NA
v_gene: TRBV28
d_gene: TRBD2

CDR3nt: TGTGCCAGCAGTAACCCCACTGCTTCCTCTCAGGGGGGCTACACCTTC
CDR3aa: CASSNPTASSQGGYTF
j_gene: TRBJ1-2
abundance: NA
v_gene: TRBV28
d_gene: NA

CDR3nt: TGTGCCAGTAGGGGGACAGTCCCCGACCCGAACACCGGGGAGCTGTTTTTT
CDR3aa: CASRGTVPDPNTGELFF
j_gene: TRBJ2-2
abundance: NA
v_gene: TRBV19
d_gene: TRBD1

CDR3nt: TGTGCCAGCAGCGGGACCGGGGGTACCACTGAAGCTTTCTTT
CDR3aa: CASSGTGGTTEAFF
j_gene: TRBJ1-1
abundance: NA
v_gene: TRBV7-9
d_gene: NA

CDR3nt: TGTGCCAGCAGTTTAAGCGGCGAGCAGTACTTC
CDR3aa: CASSLSGEQYF
j_gene: TRBJ2-7
abundance: NA
v_gene: TRBV12-3/TRBV12-4
d_gene: NA

CDR3nt: TGCGCCAGCAGCGTCACACCGGGACTAGAATACAATGAGCAGTTCTTC
CDR3aa: CASSVTPGLEYNEQFF
j_gene: TRBJ2-1
abundance: NA
v_gene: TRBV4-1
d_gene: TRBD2

CDR3nt: TGTGCCAGCAGCTTAGTCGTTTCGGGGACAGGGGTGGATTATGGCTACACCTTC
CDR3aa: CASSLVVSGTGVDYGYTF
j_gene: TRBJ1-2
abundance: NA
v_gene: TRBV7-8
d_gene: TRBD1

CDR3nt: TGTGCCACCGGGACAGGGGCTGGCTACACCTTC
CDR3aa: CATGTGAGYTF
j_gene: TRBJ1-2
abundance: NA
v_gene: TRBV10-3
d_gene: TRBD1

CDR3nt: TGTGCCAGCAGTACGGACATCCCTAACTATGGCTACACCTTC
CDR3aa: CASSTDIPNYGYTF
j_gene: TRBJ1-2
abundance: NA
v_gene: TRBV2
d_gene: NA

CDR3nt: TGTGCCAGTAGGCTATTCTCTGGGGCCAACGTCCTGACTTTC
CDR3aa: CASRLFSGANVLTF
j_gene: TRBJ2-6
abundance: NA
v_gene: TRBV19
d_gene: NA

CDR3nt: TGTGCCAGCAGTGAAGTCGGTCTTACGGGTCTCTATGGCTACACCTTC
CDR3aa: CASSEVGLTGLYGYTF
j_gene: TRBJ1-2
abundance: NA
v_gene: TRBV6-1
d_gene: NA

CDR3nt: TGTGCCTGGAGCGATACAAACACCGGGGAGCTGTTTTTT
CDR3aa: CAWSDTNTGELFF
j_gene: TRBJ2-2
abundance: NA
v_gene: TRBV30
d_gene: NA

CDR3nt: TGTGCCAGTAGTGTGGGGACAGGGGCAAACTATGGCTACACCTTC
CDR3aa: CASSVGTGANYGYTF
j_gene: TRBJ1-2
abundance: NA
v_gene: TRBV19
d_gene: TRBD1

CDR3nt: TGTGCCAGCAGGGGGACAGGGACCTATGGCTACACCTTC
CDR3aa: CASRGTGTYGYTF
j_gene: TRBJ1-2
abundance: NA
v_gene: TRBV3-1/TRBV3-2
d_gene: TRBD1

CDR3nt: TGCGCCAGCAGCCCCCCCTCGACAGGAGTCCGACTCGAGCAGTACTTC
CDR3aa: CASSPPSTGVRLEQYF
j_gene: TRBJ2-7
abundance: NA
v_gene: TRBV5-1
d_gene: NA

CDR3nt: TGTGCCAGCAGTTATGGGACAGGGATGGGCTCCTACGAGCAGTACTTC
CDR3aa: CASSYGTGMGSYEQYF
j_gene: TRBJ2-7
abundance: NA
v_gene: TRBV27
d_gene: TRBD1

CDR3nt: TGTGCCAGTAGCGTGGGGGACAGGGGATCATCTGGGGCCAACGTCCTGACTTTC
CDR3aa: CASSVGDRGSSGANVLTF
j_gene: TRBJ2-6
abundance: NA
v_gene: TRBV19
d_gene: TRBD1

CDR3nt: TGTGCCAGTGCCGACGGGATTTACGAGCAGTACTTC
CDR3aa: CASADGIYEQYF
j_gene: TRBJ2-7
abundance: once
v_gene: TRBV19
d_gene: NA

CDR3nt: TGTGCCAGCAGTTACTCGGAGGGGTCCTATAATTCACCCCTCCACTTT
CDR3aa: CASSYSEGSYNSPLHF
j_gene: TRBJ1-6
abundance: NA
v_gene: TRBV6-5
d_gene: NA

CDR3nt: TGTGCTAGTGGTTTGGTTCGCAGGGGGAGCACAGATACGCAGTATTTT
CDR3aa: CASGLVRRGSTDTQYF
j_gene: TRBJ2-3
abundance: NA
v_gene: TRBV12-5
d_gene: TRBD1

CDR3nt: TGTGCCAGCAGTCTAAAATTAGCGGGAAGCACAGATACGCAGTATTTT
CDR3aa: CASSLKLAGSTDTQYF
j_gene: TRBJ2-3
abundance: NA
v_gene: TRBV28
d_gene: TRBD2

CDR3nt: TGTGCCAGCAGCTTAGATGTTGAGGCTTTCTTT
CDR3aa: CASSLDVEAFF
j_gene: TRBJ1-1
abundance: NA
v_gene: TRBV7-9
d_gene: NA

CDR3nt: TGTGCCAGTAACAGGAATAGCAATCAGCCCCAGCATTTT
CDR3aa: CASNRNSNQPQHF
j_gene: TRBJ1-5
abundance: once
v_gene: TRBV19
d_gene: NA

CDR3nt: TGTGCCAGCAGCTTAGCGATACGACAGGGCCGATCCAATGAGCAGTTCTTC
CDR3aa: CASSLAIRQGRSNEQFF
j_gene: TRBJ2-1
abundance: NA
v_gene: TRBV7-2
d_gene: TRBD1

CDR3nt: TGTGCCAGCAGCCAAGGAACAGCACAAGAGACCCAGTACTTC
CDR3aa: CASSQGTAQETQYF
j_gene: TRBJ2-5
abundance: NA
v_gene: TRBV4-2
d_gene: NA